In this sample, the clone carrying this T cell receptor beta chain turned up a few times. The antigen remains unidentified. The whole isolated RNA underwent reverse transcription, so sequencing captured expressed TCRB transcripts. Here immunoSEQ multiplex PCR was the method, and the copy in TCRdb shows in-frame clones only, minus some. The sample includes about 660,000 clones, over 12% seen only once; the top ten take just under 0.04%. This sample stems from a study of beta chain features in type 1 diabetes. Study outcomes and limitations: TCRB CDR3 length was moderately but significantly reduced in all four CD4+ subsets of Type 1 diabetes patients.

Germline CDR1 and CDR2: SGHRS and YFSETQ. The CDR3 extends over 13 amino acids. The V end was cut by 0 bases, the J end by 5 bases, with 9 bases between. Populations obtained by sorting all exceeded 98% purity. Sequencing was performed on naive CD4+ T cells from blood. The chain uses TRBV5-1 and TRBJ2-7, with D possibly matching TRBD1 (5 bases). The sequence derives from a man younger than 30 with type 1 diabetes. CDR3 DNA sequence: TGCGCCAGCAGCTTGGGGAAGGGGAACGAGCAGTACTTC. Translation: CASSLGKGNEQYF.